The clone carrying this TCR beta chain was picked up a small number of times. The V gene's germline CDR1 is MNHEY and CDR2 SVGEGT. The CDR3 consists of 15 residues. V gave up 2 bases and J gave up 7 bases; unmatched junction bases: 7. These data belong to a study of identical twins. TCRdb itself ran the 5' RACE reads through MiXCR, one entry per CDR3 protein. The sample has 650,000 to 750,000 distinct CDR3 sequences; about 20% are singletons. The same data also went into a second study, on T cells expressing NK-cell markers.

This receptor was taken from a woman between 18 and 30 years old in good health. V is TRBV6-2 or TRBV6-3 and J is TRBJ2-2, with 7 bases fitting TRBD2. Sequencing used PBMCs. The CDR3 coding sequence is TGTGCCAGCAGTTACGTGGCGGGAGCAGACGGGGAGCTGTTTTTT. Protein product: CASSYVAGADGELFF.